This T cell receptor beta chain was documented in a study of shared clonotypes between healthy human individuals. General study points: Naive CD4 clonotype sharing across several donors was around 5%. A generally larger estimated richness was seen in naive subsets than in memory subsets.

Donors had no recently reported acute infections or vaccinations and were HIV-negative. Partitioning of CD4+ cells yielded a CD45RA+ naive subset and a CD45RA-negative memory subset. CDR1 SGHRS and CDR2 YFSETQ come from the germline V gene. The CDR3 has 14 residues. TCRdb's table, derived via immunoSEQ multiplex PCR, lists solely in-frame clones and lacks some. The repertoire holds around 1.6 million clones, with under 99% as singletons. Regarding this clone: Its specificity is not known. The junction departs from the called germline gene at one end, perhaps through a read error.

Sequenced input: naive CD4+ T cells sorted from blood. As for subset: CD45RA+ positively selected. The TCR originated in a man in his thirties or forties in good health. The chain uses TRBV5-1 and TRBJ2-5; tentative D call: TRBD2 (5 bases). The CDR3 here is CASKTVGATEIQYF. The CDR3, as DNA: TGCGCCAGCAAGACTGTGGGAGCAACAGAGATCCAGTACTTC.